This TCR beta chain was sequenced during a study of T cells after yellow fever vaccination. TCRdb re-derived calls from the 5' RACE reads in MiXCR, one entry per CDR3 protein. The sample has hundreds of thousands of distinct CDR3 sequences; around 20% are singletons. With regard to this clonotype: No antigen is known for it.

Study-wide points: There was a possibility that FACS-sorted repertoires contained abundant clonotypes contaminating from the bulk population.

The CDR3 loop spans 15 amino acids. From germline, CDR1 is LNHDA and CDR2 SQIVND (reference sequence). V dropped 6 bases and J dropped 1 base, with 15 bases sitting between them. The V and J genes are TRBV19 and TRBJ1-1; a weak D match, TRBD1 (5 bases). The clonotype comes from a man aged 18 to 30 who received the YFV17D yellow fever vaccine. This material consisted of PBMCs, taken before the yellow fever booster vaccination. The CDR3 DNA reads TGTGCCAGTAGCCGGGACCGCTCGGGGAACACTGAAGCTTTCTTT. Translating it yields CASSRDRSGNTEAFF.